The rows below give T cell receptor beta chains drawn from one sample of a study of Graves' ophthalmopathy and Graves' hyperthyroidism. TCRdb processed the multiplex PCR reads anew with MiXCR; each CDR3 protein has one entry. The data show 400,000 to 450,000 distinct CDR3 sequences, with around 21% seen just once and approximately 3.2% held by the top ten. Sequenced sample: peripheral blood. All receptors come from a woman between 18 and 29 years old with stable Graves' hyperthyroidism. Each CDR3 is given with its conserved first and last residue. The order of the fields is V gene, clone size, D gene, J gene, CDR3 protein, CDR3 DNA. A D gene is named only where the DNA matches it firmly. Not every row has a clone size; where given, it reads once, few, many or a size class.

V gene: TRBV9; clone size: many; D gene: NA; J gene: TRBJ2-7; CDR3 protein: CASSVDVTAYEQYF; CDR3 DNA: TGTGCCAGCAGCGTAGATGTGACAGCCTACGAGCAGTACTTC
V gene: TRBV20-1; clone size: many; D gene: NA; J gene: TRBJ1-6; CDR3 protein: CSGFVGGGYNSPLHF; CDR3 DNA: TGCAGTGGGTTCGTCGGAGGGGGCTATAATTCACCCCTCCACTTT
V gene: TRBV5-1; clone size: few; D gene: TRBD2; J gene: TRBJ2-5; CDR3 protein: CASSLVSRASGTQETQYF; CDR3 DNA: TGCGCCAGCAGCTTGGTCTCGCGGGCTAGCGGGACGCAAGAGACCCAGTACTTC
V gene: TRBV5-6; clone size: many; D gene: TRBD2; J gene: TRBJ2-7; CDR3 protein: CASMQAGVLYEQYF; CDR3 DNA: TGTGCCAGCATGCAAGCGGGAGTTCTTTACGAGCAGTACTTC
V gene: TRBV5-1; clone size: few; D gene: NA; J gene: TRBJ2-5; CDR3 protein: CASSLEGGTRIQETQYF; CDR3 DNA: TGCGCCAGCAGCTTGGAGGGAGGGACACGTATCCAAGAGACCCAGTACTTC
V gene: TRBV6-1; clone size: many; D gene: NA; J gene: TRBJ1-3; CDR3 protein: CASINPDTIYF; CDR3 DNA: TGTGCCAGCATAAACCCGGACACCATATATTTT
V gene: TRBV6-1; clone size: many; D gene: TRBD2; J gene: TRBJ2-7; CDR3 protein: CASRSPNSGALYEQYF; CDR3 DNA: TGTGCCAGCCGGTCCCCGAATAGCGGGGCCCTCTACGAGCAGTACTTC
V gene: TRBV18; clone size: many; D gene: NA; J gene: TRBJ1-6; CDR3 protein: CASSPDTGLDSPLHF; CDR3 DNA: TGTGCCAGCTCACCCGACACAGGGTTGGATTCACCCCTCCACTTT
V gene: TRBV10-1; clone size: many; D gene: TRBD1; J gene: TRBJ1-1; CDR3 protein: CASSERDRGGTEAFF; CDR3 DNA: TGCGCCAGCAGTGAGAGGGACAGGGGAGGCACTGAAGCTTTCTTT
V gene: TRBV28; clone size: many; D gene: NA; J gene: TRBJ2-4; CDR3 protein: CASSPPTGSFQNIQYF; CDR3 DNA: TGTGCCAGCAGTCCCCCGACAGGCTCATTCCAAAACATTCAGTACTTC
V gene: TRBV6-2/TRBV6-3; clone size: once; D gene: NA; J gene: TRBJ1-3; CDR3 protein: CASSYYYGIPGNTIYF; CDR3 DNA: TGTGCCAGCAGTTACTACTACGGGATCCCTGGAAACACCATATATTTT
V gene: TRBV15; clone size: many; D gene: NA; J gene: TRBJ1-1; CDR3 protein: CATSSDLNTEAFF; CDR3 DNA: TGTGCCACCAGCAGTGATTTGAACACTGAAGCTTTCTTT
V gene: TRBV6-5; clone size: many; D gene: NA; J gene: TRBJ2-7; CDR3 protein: CASRTPRGYEQYF; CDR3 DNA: TGTGCCAGCAGAACCCCCCGGGGCTACGAGCAGTACTTC
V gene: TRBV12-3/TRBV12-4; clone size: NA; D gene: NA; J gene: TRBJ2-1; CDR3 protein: CASTGRYNEQFF; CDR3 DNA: TGTGCCAGCACCGGACGGTACAATGAGCAGTTCTTC
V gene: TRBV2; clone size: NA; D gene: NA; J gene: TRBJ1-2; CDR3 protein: CASSPGEGTSGYTF; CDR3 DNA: TGTGCCAGCAGTCCCGGTGAAGGGACCTCTGGCTACACCTTC
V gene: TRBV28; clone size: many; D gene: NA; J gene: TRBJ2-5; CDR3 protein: CASKSPGRETQYF; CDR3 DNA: TGTGCCAGCAAGTCTCCAGGGCGGGAGACCCAGTACTTC
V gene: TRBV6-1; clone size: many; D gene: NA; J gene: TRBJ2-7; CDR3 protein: CASSVRDGQSYEQYF; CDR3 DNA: TGTGCCAGCAGTGTCCGGGACGGCCAGTCCTACGAGCAGTACTTC
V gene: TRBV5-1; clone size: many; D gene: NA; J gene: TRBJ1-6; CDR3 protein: CASSGATAPGAPLHF; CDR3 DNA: TGCGCCAGCAGCGGAGCGACGGCTCCGGGGGCACCCCTCCACTTT
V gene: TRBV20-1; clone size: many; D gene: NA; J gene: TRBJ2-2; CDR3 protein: CSARVRGTGELFF; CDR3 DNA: TGCAGTGCTAGAGTGAGGGGGACCGGGGAGCTGTTTTTT
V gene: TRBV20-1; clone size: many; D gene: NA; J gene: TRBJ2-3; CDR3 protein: CSARGGQGSDTQYF; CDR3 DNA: TGCAGTGCTAGAGGAGGGCAGGGGTCAGATACGCAGTATTTT
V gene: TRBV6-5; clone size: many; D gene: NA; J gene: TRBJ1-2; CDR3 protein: CAITTGLRDGYTF; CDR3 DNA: TGTGCAATCACTACAGGGTTAAGAGATGGCTACACCTTC
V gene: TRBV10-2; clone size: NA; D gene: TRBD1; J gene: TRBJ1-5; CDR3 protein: CASSDWTGANSQPQHF; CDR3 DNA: TGCGCCAGCAGCGACTGGACAGGGGCGAATAGTCAGCCCCAGCATTTT
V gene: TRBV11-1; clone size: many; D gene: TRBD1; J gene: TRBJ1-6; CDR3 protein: CASSLAGGQAHPRNSPLHF; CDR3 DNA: TGTGCCAGCAGCTTAGCGGGGGGACAGGCCCATCCACGGAATTCACCCCTCCACTTT
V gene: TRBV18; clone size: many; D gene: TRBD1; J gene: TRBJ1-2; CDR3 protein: CASSLDRGLYGYTF; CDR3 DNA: TGTGCCAGCTCCCTGGACAGGGGGCTGTATGGCTACACCTTC